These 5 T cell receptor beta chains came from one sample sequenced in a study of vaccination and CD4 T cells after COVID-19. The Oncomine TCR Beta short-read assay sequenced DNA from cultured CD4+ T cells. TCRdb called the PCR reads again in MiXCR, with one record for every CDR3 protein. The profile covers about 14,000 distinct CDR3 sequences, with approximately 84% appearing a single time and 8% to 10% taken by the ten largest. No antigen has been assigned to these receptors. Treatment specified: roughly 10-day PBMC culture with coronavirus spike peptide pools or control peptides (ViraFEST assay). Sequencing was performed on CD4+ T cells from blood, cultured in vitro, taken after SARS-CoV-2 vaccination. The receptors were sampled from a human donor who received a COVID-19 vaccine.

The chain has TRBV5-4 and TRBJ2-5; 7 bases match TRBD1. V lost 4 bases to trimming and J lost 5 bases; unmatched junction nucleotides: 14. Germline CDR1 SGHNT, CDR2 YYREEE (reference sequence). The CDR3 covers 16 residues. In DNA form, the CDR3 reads TGTGCCAGCAGCGTGAACAGGGGAGTTGAACTGGAGACCCAGTACTTC. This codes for CASSVNRGVELETQYF.

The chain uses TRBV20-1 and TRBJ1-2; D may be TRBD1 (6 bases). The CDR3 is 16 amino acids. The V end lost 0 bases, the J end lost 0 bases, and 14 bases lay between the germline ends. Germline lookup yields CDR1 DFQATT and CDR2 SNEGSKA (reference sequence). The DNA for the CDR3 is TGCAGTGCTAGAGATACGTGGTACAGGGCTAACTATGGCTACACCTTC. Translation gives CSARDTWYRANYGYTF.

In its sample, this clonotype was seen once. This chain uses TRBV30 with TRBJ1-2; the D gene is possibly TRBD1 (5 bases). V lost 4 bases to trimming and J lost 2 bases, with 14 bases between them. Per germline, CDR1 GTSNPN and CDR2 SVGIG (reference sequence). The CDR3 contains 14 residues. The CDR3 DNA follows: TGTGCCTGGATCCCCGGGGGGAGGAACTATGGCTACACCTTC. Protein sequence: CAWIPGGRNYGYTF.

The CDR3 DNA is TGTGCCAGCAGTGAAGGAGGGGATAATTCACCCCTCCACTTT. This sequence encodes CASSEGGDNSPLHF. The chain joins TRBV6-1 to TRBJ1-6; the D gene is possibly TRBD1 (5 bases). The CDR3 is 14 residues long. V was shortened by 1 base and J by 5 bases, with 6 bases between the two germline ends. Germline V gene sequence: CDR1 MNHNS, CDR2 SASEGT.

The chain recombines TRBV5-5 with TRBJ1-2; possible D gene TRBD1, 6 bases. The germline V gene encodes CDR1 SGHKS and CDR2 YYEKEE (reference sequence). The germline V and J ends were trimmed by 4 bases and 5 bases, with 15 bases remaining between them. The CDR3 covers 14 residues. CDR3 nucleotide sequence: TGTGCCAGCAGCCTACGGGGGCGCCGGTATGGCTACACCTTC. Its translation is CASSLRGRRYGYTF.